These T cell receptor beta chains were read from a single sample in a study of blood T cell repertoires in COVID-19. The protocol was immunoSEQ multiplex PCR, while the TCRdb copy is restricted to in-frame clones and leaves out a portion. The repertoire includes about 280,000 clones, roughly 85% of them detected once, and around 5% sits in the top ten. The specimen was PBMCs or T cells enriched from blood (not recorded which). The receptors were gathered from a man aged 40-49 years who had been exposed to COVID-19. Both conserved end residues are part of each CDR3. A D gene is named only where the DNA matches it firmly. Rows may omit the clone size; those that give it use once, few, many or a size class.

D gene	clone size	V gene	J gene	CDR3 DNA	CDR3 protein
NA	NA	TRBV11-2	TRBJ2-1	TGTGCCAGCAGCTTAGATAGGGGTCCGTTCTTC	CASSLDRGPFF
NA	NA	TRBV30	TRBJ1-1	TGTGCCTGGAGTGTAGGGGCCACTGAAGCTTTCTTT	CAWSVGATEAFF
NA	few	TRBV4-1	TRBJ2-7	TGCGCCAGCAGCCAAGTTCATGGGGAGCTGGCCTACGAGCAGTACTTC	CASSQVHGELAYEQYF
NA	NA	TRBV10-3	TRBJ2-1	TGTGCCATCAGCGGGTCGGCCGGCTACAATGAGCAGTTCTTC	CAISGSAGYNEQFF
NA	NA	TRBV19	TRBJ1-1	TGTGCCAGTAGTGTGACAGGTTTTCTATCGTCTGAAGCTTTCTTT	CASSVTGFLSSEAFF
NA	NA	TRBV3-1/TRBV3-2	TRBJ2-7	TGTGCCAGCAGCCAAGTTCCCCAGATCTACGAGCAGTACTTC	CASSQVPQIYEQYF
TRBD2	NA	TRBV7-9	TRBJ2-7	TGTGCCAGCAGCTACCCCGGGACTACCCTTACCTACGAGCAGTACTTC	CASSYPGTTLTYEQYF
NA	NA	TRBV7-9	TRBJ2-3	TGTGCCAGCAGCTCGTCGGTGGATACGCAGTATTTT	CASSSSVDTQYF
TRBD2	NA	TRBV29-1	TRBJ2-3	TGCAGCGCCGGGGGAGGGAGACGTGGGGCAGATACGCAGTATTTT	CSAGGGRRGADTQYF
TRBD1	NA	TRBV7-9	TRBJ1-1	TGTGCCAGCAGCTTGGGACAGGGTGGGTTAAGAGGCACTGAAGCTTTCTTT	CASSLGQGGLRGTEAFF
TRBD1	NA	TRBV7-9	TRBJ1-5	TGTGCCAGCAGCCTGACAGGGGGCCTTGGTGGGGATCAGCCCCAGCATTTT	CASSLTGGLGGDQPQHF
TRBD1	few	TRBV12-3/TRBV12-4	TRBJ2-5	TGTGCCAGCAGTTTGTCACAGGGGGAGACCCAGTACTTC	CASSLSQGETQYF
TRBD2	NA	TRBV19	TRBJ2-1	TGTGCCAGTTCGTATACGACTAGCGGGAGAGATTCGCGGGAGCAGTTCTTC	CASSYTTSGRDSREQFF
TRBD2	NA	TRBV30	TRBJ2-1	TGTGCCTGGAGACAGACTAGCATTGGTGAGCAGTTCTTC	CAWRQTSIGEQFF
NA	few	TRBV9	TRBJ1-1	TGTGCCAGCAGCGTAGCCGTGAACACTGAAGCTTTCTTT	CASSVAVNTEAFF
TRBD2	NA	TRBV27	TRBJ2-7	TGTGCCAGCAGCATAGCGGGAGTGGGAAACGAGCAGTACTTC	CASSIAGVGNEQYF
NA	once	TRBV12-3/TRBV12-4	TRBJ1-1	TGTGCCAGCAGTACTGACAGCCCACGGGCTTTCTTT	CASSTDSPRAFF
TRBD1	few	TRBV4-1	TRBJ1-2	TGCGCCAGCAGGGGGACAGGGTATGGCTACACCTTC	CASRGTGYGYTF
NA	NA	TRBV6-5	TRBJ1-2	TGTGCCAGCAGGACAGATGGCTACACCTTC	CASRTDGYTF
TRBD2	NA	TRBV5-6	TRBJ2-3	TGTGCCAGCAGCTGGGGCGACCACGGGGGGAATACGCAGTATTTT	CASSWGDHGGNTQYF
TRBD2	NA	TRBV5-6	TRBJ2-5	TGTGCCAGCAGCTTGGTGTATCTAGCGGGAGAGCAAGAGACCCAGTACTTC	CASSLVYLAGEQETQYF
NA	NA	TRBV5-6	TRBJ2-7	TGTGCCAGCAGCTTGAATCCGGGTAGTGAACAGTACTTC	CASSLNPGSEQYF
TRBD2	once	TRBV3-1/TRBV3-2	TRBJ2-7	TGTGCCAGCAGCCTGACAAGGCCGGGCGGGAGGGTAAAATCCGGCGAGCAGTACTTC	CASSLTRPGGRVKSGEQYF
TRBD1	NA	TRBV5-1	TRBJ1-2	TGCGCCAGCAGCTTGGGACAGGGGGCTGGTGGCTACACCTTC	CASSLGQGAGGYTF
NA	NA	TRBV2	TRBJ1-2	TGTGCCAGCAGTGATGGCAGGGATCTCTGGGGCTACACCTTC	CASSDGRDLWGYTF
NA	NA	TRBV5-1	TRBJ2-2	TGCGCCAGCAGCTTACAACAGTTCGAAACCGGGGAGCTGTTTTTT	CASSLQQFETGELFF
TRBD1	NA	TRBV18	TRBJ1-4	TGTGCCAGCTCACCGAGGCAGGACAGGGATGGAAAACTGTTTTTT	CASSPRQDRDGKLFF
NA	few	TRBV9	TRBJ2-1	TGTGCCAGCAGCGCCGCTAGCAATTACCCCAATGAGCAGTTCTTC	CASSAASNYPNEQFF
TRBD2	once	TRBV15	TRBJ2-1	TGTGCCACCAGCAGAGAGTCGAGCGGGAGCAATGAGCAGTTCTTC	CATSRESSGSNEQFF
NA	NA	TRBV6-5	TRBJ2-2	TGTGCCAGCAGTACTCGGTTTGGGGAGCTGTTTTTT	CASSTRFGELFF
NA	NA	TRBV2	TRBJ1-5	TGTGCCAGCAGTCCACAGGGCGGTAGTGTCAATCAGCCCCAGCATTTT	CASSPQGGSVNQPQHF
NA	NA	TRBV5-4	TRBJ2-1	TGTGCCAGCAGCTTGTCTGAGGTCCATTGGGTCTTC	CASSLSEVHWVF
TRBD1	NA	TRBV24-1	TRBJ2-2	TGTGCCACCAGTGGGCCGGGACAGGGGCTTGCCGGGGAGCTGTTTTTT	CATSGPGQGLAGELFF
NA	NA	TRBV6-4	TRBJ1-3	TGTGCCAGCCATACTGATTCTGCACCCCGCCTATATTTT	CASHTDSAPRLYF
TRBD2	NA	TRBV2	TRBJ2-7	TGTGCCAGCAGGGCACCGGGACTAGCGGGAGTGGGGCAGTACTTC	CASRAPGLAGVGQYF
NA	NA	TRBV6-5	TRBJ1-4	TGTGCCAGCAGTTATTCAGCCAGGCCTAATGAAAAACTGTTTTTT	CASSYSARPNEKLFF
NA	NA	TRBV7-9	TRBJ1-2	TGTGCCAGCAGCGGGGGGGTCCCGTCGGGCTACACCTTC	CASSGGVPSGYTF
NA	once	TRBV5-1	TRBJ2-7	TGCGCCAGCAGCTTGGCCCAAAGCGGCGACGAGCAGTACTTC	CASSLAQSGDEQYF
TRBD1	once	TRBV5-8	TRBJ2-3	TGTGCCAACGACAGGGGGCTCTGGGATACGCAGTATTTT	CANDRGLWDTQYF
NA	NA	TRBV7-9	TRBJ2-2	TGTGCCAGCAGCTTATCAGGACTGTACGGGGAGCTGTTTTTT	CASSLSGLYGELFF
TRBD1	NA	TRBV9	TRBJ1-4	TGTGCCAGCAGCCTGAGCACAGGGGGCGCGAGTGAAAAACTGTTTTTT	CASSLSTGGASEKLFF
TRBD1	NA	TRBV10-2	TRBJ2-7	TGCGCCAGCAGTGACCTGGACAGGGCCTACGAGCAGTACTTC	CASSDLDRAYEQYF
NA	NA	TRBV7-9	TRBJ2-1	TGTGCCAGCAGCCCACCGGGCCAGGGTAACCTCAATGAGCAGTTCTTC	CASSPPGQGNLNEQFF
NA	few	TRBV2	TRBJ1-2	TGTGCCGGAGGGGAAACCGGGACCGCAACGCGGTACACCTTC	CAGGETGTATRYTF
TRBD2	NA	TRBV7-8	TRBJ2-7	TGTGCCAGCAGCTCGACACTAAGGGGGTATGGAGCGGGAGGACCCGAGCAGTACTTC	CASSSTLRGYGAGGPEQYF
TRBD2	NA	TRBV4-2	TRBJ2-7	TGTGCCAGCAGCCAAGACCCCTTAGCGGGTAACTCCTACGAGCAGTACTTC	CASSQDPLAGNSYEQYF
NA	NA	TRBV7-6	TRBJ2-7	TGTGCCAGCAGTCCTCGAGAGGGACAACTGGTCCACGAGCAGTACTTC	CASSPREGQLVHEQYF
NA	NA	TRBV3-1/TRBV3-2	TRBJ2-1	TGTGCCAGCAGCCAAGCTCGGTTCCGATACAATGAGCAGTTCTTC	CASSQARFRYNEQFF
TRBD2	NA	TRBV7-8	TRBJ2-5	TGTGCCAGCAGCTTACGCTATGGACTAGCGTTCGAGACCCAGTACTTC	CASSLRYGLAFETQYF
TRBD1	NA	TRBV2	TRBJ1-1	TGTGCCAGCAGTGTTAACAGGGGGAACGCTGAAGCTTTCTTT	CASSVNRGNAEAFF
TRBD1	NA	TRBV2	TRBJ1-1	TGTGCCAGCCTGAGCCAGGGGGCGGGTATAAGTACTGAAGCTTTCTTT	CASLSQGAGISTEAFF
TRBD2	NA	TRBV7-3	TRBJ2-2	TGTGCCAGCAGCTTACCGGTAGCGGGAGCTCCCGGGGAGCTGTTTTTT	CASSLPVAGAPGELFF